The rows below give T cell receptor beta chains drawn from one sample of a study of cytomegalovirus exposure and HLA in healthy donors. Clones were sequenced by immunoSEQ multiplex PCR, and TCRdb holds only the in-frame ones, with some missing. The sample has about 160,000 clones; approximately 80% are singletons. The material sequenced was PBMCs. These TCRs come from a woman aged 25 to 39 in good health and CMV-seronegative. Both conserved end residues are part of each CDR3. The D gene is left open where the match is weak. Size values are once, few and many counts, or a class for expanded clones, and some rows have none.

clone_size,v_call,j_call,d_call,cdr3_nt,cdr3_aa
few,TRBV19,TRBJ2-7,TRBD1,TGTGCCAGTAGTAGACAGGGCTACGAGCAGTACTTC,CASSRQGYEQYF
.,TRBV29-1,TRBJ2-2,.,TGCAGCGCCGGAGGGGAATTTCTCACCGGGGAGCTGTTTTTT,CSAGGEFLTGELFF
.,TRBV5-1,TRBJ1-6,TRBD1,TGCGCCAGCAGCTTAACAGGGGAGTCCTATAATTCACCCCTCCACTTT,CASSLTGESYNSPLHF
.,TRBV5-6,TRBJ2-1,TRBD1,TGTGCCAGCAGCTTGGGACAGGGTCGGGTAGTTGAGCAGTTCTTC,CASSLGQGRVVEQFF
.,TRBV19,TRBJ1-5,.,TGTGCCAGTAGTGCCCAGGGAGGGCAGCCCCAGCATTTT,CASSAQGGQPQHF
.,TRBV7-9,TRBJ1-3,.,TGTGCCAGCAGCCCCCTGGAGGCTGGAAACACCATATATTTT,CASSPLEAGNTIYF
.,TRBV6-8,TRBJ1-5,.,TGTGCCAGCACTCCCCCCAACCAGGGGCATCAGCCCCAGCATTTT,CASTPPNQGHQPQHF
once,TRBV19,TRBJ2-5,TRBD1,TGTGCCAGTAGTATACATACAGGGGATGTAGAGACCCAGTACTTC,CASSIHTGDVETQYF
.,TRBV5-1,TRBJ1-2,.,TGCGCCAGCAGCCGACGACAGGATGGCTATGGCTACACCTTC,CASSRRQDGYGYTF
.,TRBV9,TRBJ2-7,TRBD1,TGTGCCAGCAGCGCCAGCAGGGGGAGTCCCTACGAGCAGTACTTC,CASSASRGSPYEQYF
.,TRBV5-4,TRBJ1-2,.,TGTGCCAGCAGCTTGGGAGGAGACAGTCACTATGGCTACACCTTC,CASSLGGDSHYGYTF
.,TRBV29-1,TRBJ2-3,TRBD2,TGCAGCGTTTTGGGGCGGGGGGGCGAAGATACGCAGTATTTT,CSVLGRGGEDTQYF
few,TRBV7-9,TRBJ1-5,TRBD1,TGTGCCAGCAGCTTTGGGACAGCCAGCGGATGGCCCCAGCATTTT,CASSFGTASGWPQHF